The 5 T cell receptor beta chains below were found in one sample sequenced in a study of T cells in localized non-small cell lung cancer. The table came from immunoSEQ multiplex PCR; TCRdb's copy has only in-frame clones and leaves some out. The sample yields 25,000 to 30,000 clones, around 90% seen once. The sample was peripheral blood, taken before any cancer treatment. Source of these receptors: a female donor over 55 with stage I lung adenocarcinoma.

The chain carries TRBV27 and TRBJ2-7; D gene ambiguous. V lost 3 bases and J 3 bases, leaving 9 bases between the germline ends. The CDR3 length is 13 residues. The germline V gene has CDR1 MNHEY and CDR2 SMNVEV (reference sequence). In DNA, the CDR3 is TGTGCCAGCAGTTTGTCGGGTGGCTACGAGCAGTACTTC. This codes for CASSLSGGYEQYF.

V gene TRBV5-1 combines with J gene TRBJ2-5; the match to TRBD2 covers 12 bases. CDR3 length: 16 residues. Trimming cost V 1 base and J 4 bases; bases outside gene matches: 5. The germline V gene encodes CDR1 SGHRS and CDR2 YFSETQ. CDR3 in DNA: TGCGCCAGCAGCTTGCGGACACTAGCGGGGGGAGAGACCCAGTACTTC. Translated, it gives CASSLRTLAGGETQYF.

The rearrangement uses TRBV18 and TRBJ1-5; no clear D. There are 14 residues in the CDR3. Germline-derived CDR1 and CDR2 are KGHSH and LQKENI. Deletions cut 3 bases from V and 6 bases from J, with 12 bases between. For the CDR3, the DNA is TGTGCCAGCTCACCCGTCGGCATTTCTCAGCCCCAGCATTTT. Its translation: CASSPVGISQPQHF.

In this sample, this clone turned up a few times. J is TRBJ1-6 and V is TRBV4-1, with D unclear. This CDR3 region has 18 residues. Germline values: CDR1 MGHRA, CDR2 YSYEKL. Trimming took off 1 base at V and 7 bases at J, with 20 bases between the two ends. The CDR3, as DNA: TGCGCCAGCAGCCAAGTCTTCGTCTTAAGGGCTAGAAATTCACCCCTCCACTTT. This sequence encodes CASSQVFVLRARNSPLHF.

The V call is TRBV30, the J call TRBJ1-3; 9 bases match TRBD1. The CDR3 runs 18 residues. Germline CDR1 is GTSNPN and CDR2 is SVGIG (reference sequence). V lost 0 bases and J lost 0; bases outside the gene matches: 9. The DNA for the CDR3 is TGTGCCTGGAGTGTGGACAGGGGACTCTTCTCCTCTGGAAACACCATATATTTT. Translating it yields CAWSVDRGLFSSGNTIYF.